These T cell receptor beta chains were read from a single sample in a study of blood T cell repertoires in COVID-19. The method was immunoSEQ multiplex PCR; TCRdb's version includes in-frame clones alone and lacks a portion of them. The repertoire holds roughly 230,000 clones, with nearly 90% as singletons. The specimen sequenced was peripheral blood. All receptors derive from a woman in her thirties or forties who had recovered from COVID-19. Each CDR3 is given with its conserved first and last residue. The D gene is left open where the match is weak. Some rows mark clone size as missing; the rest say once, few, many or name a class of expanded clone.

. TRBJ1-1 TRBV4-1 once TGCGCCAGCAGCCAAGAAGGGGTGAACACTGAAGCTTTCTTT CASSQEGVNTEAFF
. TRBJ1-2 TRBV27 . TGTGCCAGCAGTTTAATCACAGATCACTATGGCTACACCTTC CASSLITDHYGYTF
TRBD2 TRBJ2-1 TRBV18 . TGTGCCAGCTCACCACTTCCGCCTAGCGGGCAGACACGCAATGAGCAGTTCTTC CASSPLPPSGQTRNEQFF
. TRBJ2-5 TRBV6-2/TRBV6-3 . TGTGCCAGCAGTCCCGACTACCTGATTATGGAGACCCAGTACTTC CASSPDYLIMETQYF
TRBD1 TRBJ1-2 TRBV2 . TGTGCCAGCAGACGCACGACAGGGGACCTATTCTATGGCTACACCTTC CASRRTTGDLFYGYTF
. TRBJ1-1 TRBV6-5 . TGTGCCAGCAGTTACTCCGGGATGAACACTGAAGCTTTCTTT CASSYSGMNTEAFF
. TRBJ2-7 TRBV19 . TGTGCCAGTAGTTCGGACATCCGCTACGAGCAGTACTTC CASSSDIRYEQYF
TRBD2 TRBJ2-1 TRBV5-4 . TGTGCCAGCAGCCCCCTGCCCGGTACTAGCGGGAAGGGTGAGCAGTTCTTC CASSPLPGTSGKGEQFF
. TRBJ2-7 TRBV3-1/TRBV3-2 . TGTGCCAGCAGCCAAAGTAGCAGCTACGAGCAGTACTTC CASSQSSSYEQYF
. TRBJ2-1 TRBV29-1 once TGCAGCGTTCCCCGAGGGAACTACAATGAGCAGTTCTTC CSVPRGNYNEQFF
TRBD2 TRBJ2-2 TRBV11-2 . TGTGCCAGCAGCGCTAGCGGGCGTAACACCGGGGAGCTGTTTTTT CASSASGRNTGELFF
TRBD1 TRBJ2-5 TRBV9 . TGTGCCAGCAGCGTAGGGACAGGGGACCAAGAGACCCAGTACTTC CASSVGTGDQETQYF
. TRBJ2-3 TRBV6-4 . TGTGCCAGCAGTGACGGGGCAGGGCACACAGATACGCAGTATTTT CASSDGAGHTDTQYF
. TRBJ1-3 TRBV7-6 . TGTGCCAGCAGCCCTAGTGGGACCATATATTTT CASSPSGTIYF
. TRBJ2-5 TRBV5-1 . TGCGCCAGCAGCTTGGTCCTAGGGGGAGAGACCCAGTACTTC CASSLVLGGETQYF
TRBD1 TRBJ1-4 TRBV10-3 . TGTGCCACCCAGGGGGGTGAAACAGAAAAACTGTTTTTT CATQGGETEKLFF
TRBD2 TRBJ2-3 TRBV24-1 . TGTGCCACCAGTGGCATAGCGGGAGAGGCAGATACGCAGTATTTT CATSGIAGEADTQYF
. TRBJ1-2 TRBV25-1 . TGTGCCACCTGGGACATCTATGGCTACACCTTC CATWDIYGYTF
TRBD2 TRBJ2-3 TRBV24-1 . TGTGCCACCAGTGGACTGACTAGCGGGTGGGGTAGCACAGATACGCAGTATTTT CATSGLTSGWGSTDTQYF
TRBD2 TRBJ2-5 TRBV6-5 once TGTGCCAGCAGACGACCCGGGAGGAAAGAGACCCAGTACTTC CASRRPGRKETQYF
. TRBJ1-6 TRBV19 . TGTGCCAGTAGTATAGGGGGGCCGAATTCACCCCTCCACTTT CASSIGGPNSPLHF
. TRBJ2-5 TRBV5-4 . TGTGCCAGCAGTCTGGACAGCCAAGAGACCCAGTACTTC CASSLDSQETQYF
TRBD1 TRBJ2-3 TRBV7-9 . TGTGCCAGCAGTAAACATCGGGACAGGGGTGCCGATACGCAGTATTTT CASSKHRDRGADTQYF
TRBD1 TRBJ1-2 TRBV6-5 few TGTGCCGCACAGGGGAGATCGTATGGCTACACCTTC CAAQGRSYGYTF
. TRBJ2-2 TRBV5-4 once TGTGCCAGCAGCTTTGGGGGAGGGGGAGCCGGGGAGCTGTTTTTT CASSFGGGGAGELFF
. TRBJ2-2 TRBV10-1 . TGCGCCAGTGGGACATCCGGGGAGCTGTTTTTT CASGTSGELFF
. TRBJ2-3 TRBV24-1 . TGTGCCACCAGTGATTTGCCCGGGAGACATGGAACTAGCACAGATACGCAGTATTTT CATSDLPGRHGTSTDTQYF
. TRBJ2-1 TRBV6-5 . TGTGCCAGCATCCCCGACGGGGGTTACGGTAATGAGCAGTTCTTC CASIPDGGYGNEQFF
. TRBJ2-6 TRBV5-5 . TGTGCCAGCAGCTTGAGGGAGCTGGGAGTAAACTCTGGGGCCAACGTCCTGACTTTC CASSLRELGVNSGANVLTF
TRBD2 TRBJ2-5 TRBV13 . TGTGCCAGCGGAAGGGGGACTAGCGGAATCCAAGAGACCCAGTACTTC CASGRGTSGIQETQYF
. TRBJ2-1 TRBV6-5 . TGTGCCAGCAGTTCCGGGACTCCGACCTACAATGAGCAGTTCTTC CASSSGTPTYNEQFF
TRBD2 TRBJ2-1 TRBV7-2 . TGTGCCAGCAGCTTAGCTGGTAGCGGGAGTAATGAGCAGTTCTTC CASSLAGSGSNEQFF
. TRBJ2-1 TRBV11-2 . TGTGCCAGCAGCTTAGAAGCGACCTACAATGAGCAGTTCTTC CASSLEATYNEQFF
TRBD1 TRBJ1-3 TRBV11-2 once TGTGCCAGCAGCTTAGATGGGACAGAGAACACCATATATTTT CASSLDGTENTIYF
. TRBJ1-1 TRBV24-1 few TGTGCCACCAGTGAGGCACAGAACACTGAAGCTTTCTTT CATSEAQNTEAFF
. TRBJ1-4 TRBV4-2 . TGTGCCAGCAGCCAAGCTGGGGAGGAGGGTGAAAAACTGTTTTTT CASSQAGEEGEKLFF
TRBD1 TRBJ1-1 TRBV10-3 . TGTGCCACTAGGGACAGGGTAACCACTGAAGCTTTCTTT CATRDRVTTEAFF
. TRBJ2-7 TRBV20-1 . TGCAGTGCTAGTAAGCCCCCCATGCTAGGTCCGGGCGAGCAGTACTTC CSASKPPMLGPGEQYF
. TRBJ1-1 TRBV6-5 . TGTGCCAGCAGTTCATCAGGGGCGAACACTGAAGCTTTCTTT CASSSSGANTEAFF
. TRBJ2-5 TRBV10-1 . TGCGCCAGCAGTGAGGGGGCAGCACAAGAGACCCAGTACTTC CASSEGAAQETQYF
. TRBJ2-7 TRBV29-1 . TGCAGCGTTGTTCCAGGGGCGAGCTACGAGCAGTACTTC CSVVPGASYEQYF
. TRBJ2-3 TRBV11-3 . TGTGCCAGCAGCGCGGGACAGCGAAGCACAGATACGCAGTATTTT CASSAGQRSTDTQYF
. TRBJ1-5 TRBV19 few TGTGCCAGTAGTATCCCTGAGGGTTTGAGCAATCAGCCCCAGCATTTT CASSIPEGLSNQPQHF
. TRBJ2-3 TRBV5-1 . TGCGCCAGCAGCTTGGGCCCCACTAGCAGCACAGATACGCAGTATTTT CASSLGPTSSTDTQYF
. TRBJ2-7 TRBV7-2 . TGTGCCAGCAGCTTAGTTGAGGCAGGGAACTACGAGCAGTACTTC CASSLVEAGNYEQYF
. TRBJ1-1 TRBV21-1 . TGTGCCAGCAGCAATAGTCACGCCGAAAACACTGAAGCTTTCTTT CASSNSHAENTEAFF
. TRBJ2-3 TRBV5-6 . TGTGCCAGCAGCTTGGAGTTAGGTCTAGAGGGCACAGATACGCAGTATTTT CASSLELGLEGTDTQYF
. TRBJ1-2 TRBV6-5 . TGTGCCAGCAGACTCCGGGACACCTATGGCTACACCTTC CASRLRDTYGYTF
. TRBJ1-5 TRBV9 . TGTGCCAGCAGCTTAGGGGAGGGGGATTTGAGTCAGCCCCAGCATTTT CASSLGEGDLSQPQHF
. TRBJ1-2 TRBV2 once TGTGCCAGACTCGACCTGGGCAGGGCTTATGGCTACACCTTC CARLDLGRAYGYTF
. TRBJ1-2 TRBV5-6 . TGTGCCAGCAGCCGAGTGTGGGCAACGAGCGGCTACACCTTC CASSRVWATSGYTF
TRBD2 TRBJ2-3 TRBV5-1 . TGCGCCAGCAGCTCGGGGACTAGCGACGTGGCAGATACGCAGTATTTT CASSSGTSDVADTQYF
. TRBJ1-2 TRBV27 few TGTGCCAGCAGTCCCCGCGACAGAAATGGCTACACCTTC CASSPRDRNGYTF
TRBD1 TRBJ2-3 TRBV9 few TGTGCCAGCAGCGTAGAGAGGGGGCGTATTGCAGATACGCAGTATTTT CASSVERGRIADTQYF
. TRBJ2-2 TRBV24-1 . TGTGCCACCAGTGATTCCGGGACACCAAACACCGGGGAGCTGTTTTTT CATSDSGTPNTGELFF